The 18 T cell receptor beta chains below were found in one sample sequenced in a study of brain metastases from non-small cell lung cancer. The assay was immunoSEQ multiplex PCR, and TCRdb's table has in-frame clones only and misses some. The repertoire includes a few thousand clones, approximately 87% of them detected once, and about 3.2% sits in the top ten. The source material was primary lung tumor tissue. These receptors were obtained from a donor aged 40 or older with non-small cell lung cancer.

This clone came up once. The chain joins TRBV29-1 to TRBJ1-1; possible D gene TRBD1, 6 bases. The CDR3 runs to 13 residues. From germline, CDR1 is SQVTM and CDR2 ANQGSEA. V gave up 7 bases and J gave up 5 bases, with 17 bases separating them. CDR3 in amino acids: CSATAGARTEAFF. CDR3 DNA: TGCAGCGCCACAGCGGGGGCTAGGACTGAAGCTTTCTTT. The complete variable domain, with remaining parts taken from reference TRBV29-1 and TRBJ1-1, reads SAVISQKPSRDICQRGTSLTIQCQVDSQVTMMFWYRQQPGQSLTLIATANQGSEATYESGFVIDKFPISRPNLTFSTLTVSNMSPEDSSIYLCSATAGARTEAFFGQGTRLTVV.

The chain uses TRBV5-1 and TRBJ2-7; 7 bases fit TRBD1. The CDR3 loop spans 13 amino acids. Trimming removed 2 bases from V and 4 bases from J; junction bases left unmatched: 3. Germline V gene data show CDR1 as SGHRS and CDR2 as YFSETQ. The DNA of the CDR3 is TGCGCCAGCAGCTTTGACAGGGCATACGAGCAGTACTTC. This codes for CASSFDRAYEQYF.

In the case of this clone: At one end the junction does not follow the germline gene, possibly because of a read error. The chain recombines TRBV6-5 with TRBJ1-3; D unclear. CDR3 size: 13 residues. Germline V CDR1 and CDR2: MNHEY, SVGAGI. In nucleotides, the CDR3 is TGTGCCAGCAGCCCGAATTCTGGCAACACCATATATTTT. Its translation is CASSPNSGNTIYF.

As to this clone: A read error may account for a junction end that differs from germline. This chain connects TRBV6-1 to TRBJ2-5, with a possible D match to TRBD1 (5 bases). CDR1 is MNHNS, CDR2 SASEGT, per germline. The CDR3 sequence is 14 residues long. The CDR3 nucleotides read TGTGCCAGCAGTGAAGAAGGGGCGCAAGGGACCCAGTACTTC. Its protein is CASSEEGAQGTQYF.

The V and J genes are TRBV6-1 and TRBJ1-1; D gene ambiguous. The CDR3 contains 13 residues. Germline V gives CDR1 MNHNS, CDR2 SASEGT. Trimming cost V 7 bases and J 0 bases, with 9 bases left between them. The CDR3 sequence: CASISGLNTEAFF. CDR3 DNA: TGTGCCAGCATTAGCGGTCTGAACACTGAAGCTTTCTTT.

In this sample, this clone turned up a few times. This sequence joins TRBV15 and TRBJ1-1; 8 bases match TRBD1. The CDR3 runs to 14 residues. CDR1 and CDR2 from the germline V gene are LNHNV and YYDKDF (reference sequence). Trimming cost V 7 bases and J 2 bases; bases outside gene matches: 6. In DNA form, the CDR3 reads TGTGCCACCATCTCCGGGACAGGTAACACTGAAGCTTTCTTT. It translates to CATISGTGNTEAFF.

This clone was picked up one time. This chain connects TRBV7-9 to TRBJ1-1, with 7 bases that match TRBD1. Germline-derived CDR1 and CDR2 are SEHNR and FQNEAQ (reference sequence). Trimming cost V 5 bases and J 6 bases; bases outside gene matches: 6. The CDR3 extends over 13 amino acids. The CDR3 here is CASSITDRAEAFF. The CDR3 DNA follows: TGTGCCAGCAGCATTACCGACAGGGCTGAAGCTTTCTTT. The full variable domain, in which reference TRBV7-9 and TRBJ1-1 provide the parts outside the CDR3, is DTGVSQNPRHKITKRGQNVTFRCDPISEHNRLYWYRQTLGQGPEFLTYFQNEAQLEKSRLLSDRFSAERPKGSFSTLEIQRTEQGDSAMYLCASSITDRAEAFFGQGTRLTVV.

The chain links TRBV27 to TRBJ2-7, with 7 positions matching TRBD1. The CDR3 is 15 amino acids. The ends lost 3 bases at V and 4 bases at J; junction bases unmatched: 9. Germline V gives CDR1 MNHEY, CDR2 SMNVEV (reference sequence). This chain's CDR3 is CASSLNVGGVYEQYF. The CDR3 region has the DNA TGTGCCAGCAGTTTGAATGTAGGGGGCGTGTACGAGCAGTACTTC.

With respect to this clone: The junction departs from the called germline gene at one end, perhaps through a read error. The chain links TRBV5-6 to TRBJ2-7, with 9 positions matching TRBD1. CDR3 length: 14 residues. Germline V CDR1 and CDR2: SGHDT, YYEEEE. This CDR3 is CTSSGTGTGNEQYF. CDR3 nucleotides: TGTACCAGCAGCGGAACCGGGACAGGGAACGAGCAGTACTTC.

The J gene is TRBJ1-4, the V gene TRBV30; 11 bases map to TRBD1. The trim removed 2 bases at V and 6 bases at J, leaving 2 bases unmatched. Germline V CDR1 and CDR2: GTSNPN, SVGIG (reference sequence). The CDR3 is made up of 14 amino acids. The CDR3: CAWSRDRGDEKLFF. The CDR3 coding sequence is TGTGCCTGGAGTAGGGACAGGGGGGATGAAAAACTGTTTTTT. Drawing the rest from reference TRBV30 and TRBJ1-4, the complete variable domain is SQTIHQWPATLVQPVGSPLSLECTVEGTSNPNLYWYRQAAGRGLQLLFYSVGIGQISSEVPQNLSASRPQDRQFILSSKKLLLSDSGFYLCAWSRDRGDEKLFFGSGTQLSVL.

The chain uses TRBV19 and TRBJ2-6; D tentatively reads TRBD1 or TRBD2 (5 bases each). From germline, CDR1 is LNHDA and CDR2 SQIVND (reference sequence). Trimming pared 3 bases from V and 1 base from J, leaving 10 bases between. The CDR3 is 16 amino acids. CDR3 protein: CASSIGEGSGANVLTF. CDR3 sequence (DNA): TGTGCCAGTAGTATCGGCGAGGGGTCTGGGGCCAACGTCCTGACTTTC.

The chain links TRBV5-4 to TRBJ2-2, with TRBD2 as a possible D gene (5 bases). Germline CDR1 reads SGHNT; CDR2 reads YYREEE (reference sequence). V was trimmed by 2 bases and J by 1 base, leaving 6 bases between them. The CDR3 has 14 amino acids. This CDR3 is CASSLAENTGELFF. For the CDR3, the DNA is TGTGCCAGCAGCTTAGCGGAGAACACCGGGGAGCTGTTTTTT. Looking up the rest from reference TRBV5-4 and TRBJ2-2 gives the full variable domain: ETGVTQSPTHLIKTRGQQVTLRCSSQSGHNTVSWYQQALGQGPQFIFQYYREEENGRGNFPPRFSGLQFPNYSSELNVNALELDDSALYLCASSLAENTGELFFGEGSRLTVL.

About this clone: One end of the junction varies from germline; a read error may be responsible. V usage is TRBV9 and J usage is TRBJ1-5; D gene unclear. The CDR3 sequence is 11 residues long. Germline loops: CDR1 SGDLS, CDR2 YYNGEE. CDR3 sequence: CASSPNQPQHF. CDR3 DNA: TGTGCCAGCAGCCCGAATCAGCCTCAGCATTTT. The full variable domain, its missing parts supplied by reference TRBV9 and TRBJ1-5, is DSGVTQTPKHLITATGQRVTLRCSPRSGDLSVYWYQQSLDQGLQFLIQYYNGEERAKGNILERFSAQQFPDLHSELNLSSLELGDSALYFCASSPNQPQHFGDGTRLSIL.

The chain uses TRBV7-3 and TRBJ2-2, with 8 bases fitting TRBD1. There are 15 residues in the CDR3. Trimming cost V 6 bases and J 8 bases; bases outside gene matches: 11. Germline V gene data show CDR1 as SGHTA and CDR2 as FQGTGA. The chain's CDR3 is CASSSDRAGFGELFF. DNA for the CDR3: TGTGCCAGCAGTTCGGACAGGGCAGGTTTTGGGGAGCTGTTTTTT.

This clone was recorded only once. This chain links TRBV27 with TRBJ2-3; 7 bases align to TRBD2. With 3 bases clipped from V and 4 bases from J, the junction kept 7 bases outside the gene matches. The CDR3 consists of 15 residues. Germline-derived CDR1 and CDR2 are MNHEY and SMNVEV (reference sequence). The chain's CDR3 is CASSFDGGFADTQYF. CDR3 DNA: TGTGCCAGCAGTTTCGACGGGGGGTTCGCAGATACGCAGTATTTT.

This chain links TRBV5-1 with TRBJ1-2; 10 nucleotides align to TRBD1. Germline V gives CDR1 SGHRS, CDR2 YFSETQ. This CDR3 region has 13 residues. V lost 8 bases and J lost 5; bases outside the gene matches: 6. The CDR3 loop is CASRQGANYGYTF. The CDR3 DNA sequence: TGCGCCAGTCGACAGGGGGCGAATTATGGCTACACCTTC.

The chain combines TRBV7-2 with TRBJ1-1, with 8 bases lining up with TRBD1. V shed 5 bases and J 5 bases; nucleotides not matched to a gene: 7. The CDR3 is made up of 14 amino acids. CDR1 and CDR2 (germline): SGHTA, FQGNSA. The CDR3 spells CASSLRTGGTEAFF. DNA for the CDR3: TGTGCCAGCAGCCTTCGCACAGGGGGAACTGAAGCTTTCTTT.

V is TRBV2 and J is TRBJ2-1; the match to TRBD2 covers 11 bases. V was pared by 5 bases and J by 4 bases, with 10 bases of the junction left unmatched. The CDR3 is 17 amino acids. The germline V gene encodes CDR1 SNHLY and CDR2 FYNNEI. The CDR3 sequence: CASSSLAGTSGYNEQFF. The CDR3 region has the DNA TGTGCCAGCAGTTCCCTTGCCGGGACTAGCGGTTACAATGAGCAGTTCTTC.